The subject of this entry is one TCR beta chain. Its antigen is still unknown. Libraries were prepared by immunoSEQ multiplex PCR; TCRdb keeps only in-frame clonotypes and omits some of them. The table has 2,100,000 or so clones, approximately 96% seen once. Each of the donors was a healthy adult who was HIV-negative and had not had a recent acute infection or vaccination. The V gene's germline CDR1 is SGDLS and CDR2 YYNGEE. The CDR3 totals 17 residues. V was trimmed by 1 base and J by 4 bases, leaving 18 bases between them. This entry belongs to a study of shared clonotypes between healthy human individuals. The study's findings and limits: Only blood underwent sampling, and tissue repertoires likely differ.

The sequence came from a man younger than 35 in good health. The sequenced sample consisted of naive CD4+ T cells sorted from blood. As for subset: CD45RA+ positively selected. The chain employs TRBV9 and TRBJ1-3, with D unclear. CDR3 amino acids: CASSVSIQSGGGNTIYF. In DNA form, the CDR3 reads TGTGCCAGCAGCGTATCCATCCAGTCTGGAGGGGGAAACACCATATATTTT. Full variable domain (outside the CDR3, taken from reference TRBV9 and TRBJ1-3): DSGVTQTPKHLITATGQRVTLRCSPRSGDLSVYWYQQSLDQGLQFLIQYYNGEERAKGNILERFSAQQFPDLHSELNLSSLELGDSALYFCASSVSIQSGGGNTIYFGEGSWLTVV.